The table lists the clone carrying this TCR beta chain with a few counts. Its matching antigen is unknown. These data come from a study of T-cell memory formation after mild COVID-19. General study results and limits: Pre-infection memory already had some responding clones, implying cross-reactive memory joined.

CDR1 SQVTM and CDR2 ANQGSEA come from the germline V gene. V lost 7 bases and J 6 bases, leaving 9 bases between the germline ends. The CDR3 spans 10 residues. TCR alpha and TCR beta cDNA libraries carrying sample barcodes and UMIs were produced by 5'RACE using constant-segment primers. A single record per CDR3 protein comes from TCRdb applying MiXCR to the 5' RACE reads. Counted here are under 450,000 distinct CDR3 sequences, around an eighth occurring once; the ten biggest clones make up around 21%. The source is a man between 18 and 35 years old who had mild COVID-19 (a few samples of this study predate the infection). Cell type and time point are not known. The material sequenced was PBMCs or a T cell subset sorted from them (not recorded which). V usage is TRBV29-1 and J usage is TRBJ1-1; no definite D call. The CDR3 reads CSAGSSEAFF. CDR3 coding DNA: TGCAGCGCCGGTAGCTCTGAAGCTTTCTTT.